This T cell receptor beta chain came from a study of T cells in localized non-small cell lung cancer. The study's findings and limits: Heterogeneity stays possible, as sequencing covered only one tumor region. In adjacent lung, a median roughly 53 of the top 100 tumor clones were found. Uninvolved adjacent lung had more T cell clonality than any other tissue, topping tumor. Elevated circulating T cell density in blood was associated with longer overall survival.

TCRdb's copy holds only in-frame clones and misses some; the assay was immunoSEQ multiplex PCR. The table records tens of thousands of clones, 70% to 90% of them present only once. Notes on this clone: Its antigen is undetermined.

Looked up from germline, CDR1 is SGHTA and CDR2 is FQGTGA. Trimming took off 1 base at V and 1 base at J, with 12 bases between the two ends. The CDR3 runs 16 residues. The rearrangement links TRBV7-3 to TRBJ2-3, with a possible D match to TRBD2 (5 bases). The sequence came from a man between 40 and 70 years old with stage I lung adenocarcinoma. Sample: peripheral blood, taken before any cancer treatment. The CDR3 spells CASSLMALGGTDTQYF. DNA of the CDR3: TGTGCCAGCAGCTTAATGGCCCTCGGGGGCACAGATACGCAGTATTTT. The complete variable domain, with remaining parts taken from reference TRBV7-3 and TRBJ2-3, reads GAGVSQTPSNKVTEKGKYVELRCDPISGHTALYWYRQSLGQGPEFLIYFQGTGAADDSGLPNDRFFAVRPEGSVSTLKIQRTERGDSAVYLCASSLMALGGTDTQYFGPGTRLTVL.